Shown below are 16 T cell receptor beta chains from a single sample sequenced in a study of CD8 T cells in ankylosing spondylitis. MiXCR was run by TCRdb on the 5' RACE reads, yielding one entry per CDR3 protein. The table lists about 340,000 distinct CDR3 sequences, approximately 8.2% of them singletons. These TCRs are of unknown antigen specificity. Study-wide results and caveats: A motif in TCR beta, a set of 8 or 9 highly homologous variants, appeared characteristic of ankylosing spondylitis blood.

Material: blood, either unsorted or a sorted T cell fraction (not recorded which). The receptors come from a male donor with ankylosing spondylitis.

This clonotype has more than one count but fewer than ten. The chain employs TRBV7-9 and TRBJ2-1; the D gene is possibly TRBD1 (5 bases). The length of the CDR3 is 15 residues. Trimming removed 5 bases from V and 9 bases from J, with 20 bases in between. Per the germline V gene, CDR1 is SEHNR and CDR2 is FQNEAQ (reference sequence). The CDR3 DNA is TGTGCCAGCAGCAATCAGGGTCTGGTACCTAGTGAGCAGTTCTTC. Its protein product is CASSNQGLVPSEQFF.

This clonotype was seen at least ten times. Germline is not matched at one junction end, which may reflect a read error. The V and J genes are TRBV20-1 and TRBJ2-7; 8 positions match TRBD2. The V gene's germline CDR1 is DFQATT and CDR2 SNEGSKA (reference sequence). CDR3 length: 17 amino acids. The CDR3 DNA reads TGCAGTGCCAGCCCCCTAGGGACACTAGCGGTGGGGTACGCGCAGTACTTC. Encoded protein: CSASPLGTLAVGYAQYF.

A few counts support this clonotype. The DNA for the CDR3 is TGTGCCAGCAGGCCGACCGCTGGGGCCAACGTCCTGACTTTC. It yields the protein CASRPTAGANVLTF. V and J are TRBV6-1 and TRBJ2-6; D is uncertain. Trimming removed 6 bases from V and 2 bases from J, with 8 bases in between. The CDR3 has 14 residues. Germline CDR1 and CDR2: MNHNS and SASEGT.

In nucleotides, the CDR3 is TGTGCCAGCAGCGCTAGGAGGCCAGGCCTAGCGGTCTCCTACGAGCAGTACTTC. As protein: CASSARRPGLAVSYEQYF. This rearrangement joins TRBV11-2 to TRBJ2-7, with 7 bases that match TRBD2. The germline CDR1 and CDR2 sequences are SGHAT and FQNNGV. The CDR3 runs 18 residues. Trimming at V came to 5 bases and at J to 0 bases, leaving 16 bases not matched to a gene. The full variable domain, rest sourced from reference TRBV11-2 and TRBJ2-7, is EAGVAQSPRYKIIEKRQSVAFWCNPISGHATLYWYQQILGQGPKLLIQFQNNGVVDDSQLPKDRFSAERLKGVDSTLKIQPAKLEDSAVYLCASSARRPGLAVSYEQYFGPGTRLTVT.

This clonotype was recorded a few times. The V and J genes are TRBV28 and TRBJ2-7; the match to TRBD1 covers 7 bases. Germline trimming cut 6 bases from V and 3 bases from J; bases unmatched to any gene: 8. This CDR3 region has 14 residues. Germline V lookup: CDR1 MDHEN, CDR2 SYDVKM. CDR3 sequence: CASRETGTGYEQYF. CDR3 DNA sequence: TGTGCCAGCAGGGAGACAGGGACGGGCTACGAGCAGTACTTC.

The chain couples TRBV28 to TRBJ2-7; 9 nucleotides line up with TRBD1. Germline V CDR1 and CDR2: MDHEN, SYDVKM. Unmatched junction bases numbered 11, after V lost 5 bases and J lost 3 bases. The length of the CDR3 is 16 residues. In DNA form, the CDR3 reads TGTGCCAGCAGTCTTACCGGGACAGGGAGGTTCTACGAGCAGTACTTC. The encoded protein is CASSLTGTGRFYEQYF.

This clonotype was observed a few times. The chain links TRBV7-9 to TRBJ2-1, with D possibly being TRBD2 (6 bases). Per germline, CDR1 SEHNR and CDR2 FQNEAQ (reference sequence). V shed 4 bases and J shed 5 bases, with 12 bases lying between them. The CDR3 covers 14 residues. The DNA of the CDR3 is TGTGCCAGCAGCTCGGGACTCAACAACAATGAGCAGTTCTTC. Its protein product is CASSSGLNNNEQFF.

The chain employs TRBV27 and TRBJ1-6; no clear D. This CDR3 region has 15 residues. Per germline, CDR1 MNHEY and CDR2 SMNVEV (reference sequence). Trimming left V 4 bases short and J 5 bases short, with 12 bases between. DNA for the CDR3: TGTGCCAGCAGTTCTCGTGACGGAAATAATTCACCCCTCCACTTT. Residues: CASSSRDGNNSPLHF.

The rearrangement uses TRBV3-1 and TRBJ1-6; possibly TRBD1 for D (5 bases). Per the germline V gene, CDR1 is LGHDT and CDR2 is YNNKEL (reference sequence). This CDR3 has 13 amino acids. V was cut by 4 bases and J by 6 bases, with 7 bases left in between. CDR3 nucleotides: TGTGCCAGCAGCCGGGACTTTAATTCACCCCTCCACTTT. Amino acid sequence: CASSRDFNSPLHF.

There are a few counts of this clonotype. The rearrangement joins TRBV14 to TRBJ1-2, with a possible D match to TRBD1 (5 bases). CDR3 size: 15 residues. The ends were cut back, 1 base at V and 8 bases at J, with 17 bases in the middle. Per germline, CDR1 SGHDN and CDR2 FVKESK. CDR3 sequence (DNA): TGTGCCAGCAGCCAAGGACCCAGGGCAGGAAGCGGCTACACCTTC. It translates to CASSQGPRAGSGYTF.

The sample holds many counts of this clonotype. This rearrangement joins TRBV24-1 to TRBJ2-1; 8 bases agree with TRBD2. CDR1 and CDR2 (germline): KGHDR, SFDVKD. Losses at the gene ends were 7 bases for V and 7 bases for J; bases not matched to a gene: 2. This CDR3 comprises 12 residues. The CDR3 DNA reads as TGTGCCACCAGGGGACTAGAAAATGAGCAGTTCTTC. Amino acid sequence: CATRGLENEQFF.

The chain employs TRBV7-9 and TRBJ2-1; 13 positions agree with TRBD2. With V trimmed by 4 bases and J by 10 bases, 7 bases remained unmatched. The CDR3 covers 15 residues. Germline V gene lookup returns CDR1 SEHNR and CDR2 FQNEAQ (reference sequence). The CDR3 reads CASSWGTSGEWEQFF. The CDR3 DNA sequence: TGTGCCAGCAGCTGGGGGACTAGCGGGGAATGGGAGCAGTTCTTC.

The sample holds one count of this clonotype. The gene calls are TRBV10-3 and TRBJ2-5; the match to TRBD2 covers 9 bases. The trim removed 3 bases at V and 5 bases at J, leaving 13 bases unmatched. Germline V gene data show CDR1 as ENHRY and CDR2 as SYGVKD. The CDR3 covers 17 residues. The CDR3 region is CAISEFSAGGPWETQYF. CDR3 sequence (DNA): TGTGCCATCAGTGAATTTTCTGCGGGAGGGCCATGGGAGACCCAGTACTTC.

This clonotype was observed a few times. The chain combines TRBV2 with TRBJ2-1; D could derive from TRBD1 or TRBD2 (5 bases each). Trimming removed 7 bases from V and 8 bases from J, with 18 bases in between. The CDR3 extends over 14 amino acids. The germline CDR1 and CDR2 sequences are SNHLY and FYNNEI. CDR3 coding DNA: TGTGCCAGCATGCCCGGGACGGGGAAGGATGAGCAGTTCTTC. This codes for CASMPGTGKDEQFF.

This clonotype showed up just a few times. The chain carries TRBV25-1 and TRBJ2-7; tentative D call: TRBD2 (6 bases). CDR3 length: 16 amino acids. The V gene's germline CDR1 is MGHDK and CDR2 SYGVNS. The V gene lost 6 bases and the J gene lost 0 bases, with 18 bases spanning the gap. The CDR3 DNA sequence: TGTGCCAGCAGCGCTCTGGGGGGTCAAAGCTCCTACGAGCAGTACTTC. Its translation is CASSALGGQSSYEQYF.

This clonotype was counted only a few times. The J gene is TRBJ2-1, the V gene TRBV5-1; the D gene could be TRBD1 or TRBD2 (5 bases each). V lost 0 bases to trimming and J lost 12 bases, with 19 bases between them. The V gene's germline CDR1 is SGHRS and CDR2 YFSETQ. The CDR3 has 15 residues. The CDR3 nucleotides read TGCGCCAGCAGCTTGGCGGGGCTTAGCTTTGCTGGGCAGTTCTTC. This gives the protein CASSLAGLSFAGQFF.